The clone carrying this T cell receptor (beta chain) was seen many times. V shed 6 bases and J 5 bases; nucleotides not matched to a gene: 3. Looked up from germline, CDR1 is MNHEY and CDR2 is SVGAGI. The CDR3 extends over 12 amino acids. The data derive from a study of human T cells and chemical hapten exposure. TCRdb re-called the RACE reads with MiXCR, one entry per CDR3 protein. The table includes some 80,000 distinct CDR3 sequences, about 10% detected once. The time point is: patch test 1, 2 weeks after DPC sensitization. Regarding treatment: therapeutic diphenylcyclopropenone sensitization with weekly scalp DPC.

The sequence came from a woman between 50 and 59 years old with alopecia areata. Some clones in this sample may be carry-over from other donors' samples. This material consisted of whole blood, taken in connection with sensitization to the hapten diphenylcyclopropenone (DPC). The chain has TRBV6-5 and TRBJ2-7; 8 nucleotides agree with TRBD1. CDR3: CASRQGAHEQYF. In nucleotides, the CDR3 is TGTGCCAGCAGGCAGGGGGCCCACGAGCAGTACTTC.